This entry concerns a single T cell receptor beta chain. The antigen remains unidentified. The data are from a study of T-cell memory formation after mild COVID-19. TCRdb called the 5' RACE reads again in MiXCR, with one record for every CDR3 protein. The sample lists about 16,000 distinct CDR3 sequences; more than 20% were seen once. Findings of the study overall: A second wave expanding day 15 to 37 was CD4+-biased; contracting clones were balanced. A second wave of clones peaked on day 37, and their SARS-CoV-2 specificity went unconfirmed.

Germline-derived CDR1 and CDR2 are LGHNA and YSLEER. The V end was cut by 0 bases, the J end by 8 bases, with 19 bases between. The CDR3 has 17 residues. The clonotype was recovered from a young man who had mild COVID-19 (a few samples of this study predate the infection). Cell type and time point are not known. The sequencing sample was made of PBMCs or a T cell subset sorted from them (not recorded which). The gene calls are TRBV4-3 and TRBJ1-4; tentatively, D is TRBD1 (5 bases). CDR3 amino acids: CASSQDRALPPWEKLFF. In nucleotides, the CDR3 is TGCGCCAGCAGCCAAGACAGGGCCCTTCCACCGTGGGAAAAACTGTTTTTT.